The clone carrying this T cell receptor beta chain turned up a few times. The antigen is undetermined. The data originate from a study of blood T cells in healthy people across ages. It was with a sample-barcoded 5' primer and a J-beta primer mix that a second PCR of roughly 7 to 12 cycles was run. Each CDR3 protein gets one entry after TCRdb re-called the 5' RACE reads with MiXCR. The sample contains around 2 million distinct CDR3 sequences, around 42% of which appear only once. Whole-study results and caveats: Older age went with lower TCR beta diversity per million T cells, in a roughly linear way.

What was sequenced was blood. This clonotype originated in a human donor in good health.

In DNA form, the CDR3 reads TGTGCCATCAGTGATATTGGTCCACTCCTAAAAAACATTCAGTACTTC. Residues: CAISDIGPLLKNIQYF. The rearrangement joins TRBV10-3 to TRBJ2-4, with D hard to call. V was trimmed by 3 bases and J by 4 bases, leaving 16 bases between them. CDR1 is ENHRY, CDR2 SYGVKD, per germline. This CDR3 contains 16 residues.